This T cell receptor (beta chain) was found in a study of human T cells and chemical hapten exposure. Study observations and caveats: Each of the donors had alopecia, so their immune responses may not resemble those of healthy people.

The CDR3 is 10 residues long. CDR1 and CDR2 (germline): MNHEY, SMNVEV (reference sequence). A note on this clonotype: The antigen is not known. It may be a read error: a sequence one base away is much more abundant.

TCRdb reprocessed the RACE reads with MiXCR, giving one entry per CDR3 protein. The sample shows roughly 38,000 distinct CDR3 sequences, 3% to 4% of them seen only once. Noted time point: patch test 1, 2 weeks after DPC sensitization. Treatment meaning: therapeutic diphenylcyclopropenone sensitization with weekly scalp DPC. Researchers extracted total RNA from unfractionated whole blood. Blood draws came before every patch-test application. The source was whole blood, collected in connection with sensitization to the hapten diphenylcyclopropenone (DPC). The chain is built from TRBV27 and TRBJ2-7; D is ambiguous. This clonotype was obtained from a man in his fifties or sixties with alopecia areata. Some clones in this sample may be carry-over from other donors' samples. The CDR3 DNA is TGTGTCAGAGCCGAATGGGAGCAGTACTTC. Amino acid sequence: CVRAEWEQYF.